Below are 21 T cell receptor beta chains sequenced from a single sample in a study of CD8 T cells in Susac syndrome. Random hexamers primed reverse transcription of about 0.45 to 1 ug RNA. TCRdb re-derived calls from the immunoSEQ multiplex PCR reads in MiXCR, one entry per CDR3 protein. Altogether some 130,000 distinct CDR3 sequences are present, more than 85% being singletons, with the ten largest covering about 0.18%. Sequenced sample: CD8+ T cells from PBMCs. These receptors came from a human donor with Susac syndrome.

The V call is TRBV5-6, the J call TRBJ1-2, with D tentatively TRBD1 (6 bases). The CDR3 spans 14 residues. The germline gives CDR1 SGHDT, CDR2 YYEEEE. V was trimmed by 2 bases and J by 4 bases, leaving 12 bases between them. CDR3 sequence (DNA): TGTGCCAGCAGCTTTGGTACAGGGTCCTATGGCTACACCTTC. This translates into CASSFGTGSYGYTF.

The genes are TRBV28 and TRBJ2-1, with 7 bases that match TRBD2. After removal of 3 bases from V and 4 bases from J, the junction contained 6 bases not matched to a gene. CDR3 length: 15 residues. CDR1 and CDR2 from the germline V gene are MDHEN and SYDVKM. The CDR3 here is CASSLEGLKYNEQFF. DNA for the CDR3: TGTGCCAGCAGTTTGGAGGGACTAAAGTACAATGAGCAGTTCTTC. Combining the CDR3 with reference TRBV28 and TRBJ2-1 gives the whole variable domain DVKVTQSSRYLVKRTGEKVFLECVQDMDHENMFWYRQDPGLGLRLIYFSYDVKMKEKGDIPEGYSVSREKKERFSLILESASTNQTSMYLCASSLEGLKYNEQFFGPGTRLTVL.

This rearrangement joins TRBV7-2 to TRBJ1-5; tentative D call: TRBD1 (5 bases). This CDR3 is 13 amino acids long. The V end was cut by 1 base, the J end by 10 bases, with 11 bases between. In germline, CDR1 is SGHTA, CDR2 FQGNSA. The CDR3 region has the DNA TGTGCCAGCAGCTTAGTCATGACAGAACCCCAGCATTTT. Its protein product is CASSLVMTEPQHF.

V is TRBV15 and J is TRBJ2-2; a possible D gene is TRBD1 (5 bases). The V end lost 8 bases, the J end lost 5 bases, and 12 bases lay between the germline ends. CDR1 is LNHNV and CDR2 is YYDKDF in the germline V gene (reference sequence). The CDR3 consists of 13 residues. CDR3 in amino acids: CATARTLTGELFF. CDR3 nucleotides: TGTGCCACCGCCAGGACATTGACCGGGGAGCTGTTTTTT. Full variable domain (remainder filled in from reference TRBV15 and TRBJ2-2): DAMVIQNPRYQVTQFGKPVTLSCSQTLNHNVMYWYQQKSSQAPKLLFHYYDKDFNNEADTPDNFQSRRPNTSFCFLDIRSPGLGDTAMYLCATARTLTGELFFGEGSRLTVL.

The rearrangement links TRBV28 to TRBJ2-5; 9 positions match TRBD1. The V gene end was trimmed by 5 bases and the J gene end by 4 bases; junction bases not matched to a gene: 8. This CDR3 comprises 15 residues. Germline CDR1 MDHEN, CDR2 SYDVKM. The CDR3 bases are TGTGCCAGCAGTCTACTGGACAGGGGAGGAGAGACCCAGTACTTC. It is translated as CASSLLDRGGETQYF. The whole variable domain, remainder taken from reference TRBV28 and TRBJ2-5, is DVKVTQSSRYLVKRTGEKVFLECVQDMDHENMFWYRQDPGLGLRLIYFSYDVKMKEKGDIPEGYSVSREKKERFSLILESASTNQTSMYLCASSLLDRGGETQYFGPGTRLLVL.

The chain employs TRBV27 and TRBJ2-7; D is perhaps TRBD2 (5 bases). The V gene lost 2 bases and the J gene lost 5 bases, with 13 bases spanning the gap. The CDR3 length is 14 residues. In germline, CDR1 is MNHEY, CDR2 SMNVEV (reference sequence). The CDR3 nucleotides are TGTGCCAGCAGTTTAGGCTGGGCGGGCAACGAGCAGTACTTC. This translates into CASSLGWAGNEQYF.

The V and J genes are TRBV20-1 and TRBJ2-2; the match to TRBD1 covers 7 bases. The length of the CDR3 is 14 residues. Germline lookup yields CDR1 DFQATT and CDR2 SNEGSKA (reference sequence). J gave up 3 bases and V 3 bases, and 4 bases lay outside the gene matches. The CDR3 here is CSASATGDTGELFF. CDR3 in DNA: TGCAGTGCTAGTGCTACAGGGGACACCGGGGAGCTGTTTTTT.

CDR3 DNA: TGTGCCAGCAGCGTAGAGGTAGGGAGCCTCTACAATGAGCAGTTCTTC. It specifies CASSVEVGSLYNEQFF. The V call is TRBV9, the J call TRBJ2-1; D might be TRBD2 (5 bases). Per germline, CDR1 SGDLS and CDR2 YYNGEE. This CDR3 is 16 amino acids long. Trimming cost V 0 bases and J 3 bases, with 13 bases left between them.

V usage is TRBV24-1 and J usage is TRBJ2-1; 9 bases agree with TRBD2. Germline CDR1 reads KGHDR; CDR2 reads SFDVKD. This CDR3 is built from 17 residues. With V trimmed by 4 bases and J by 7 bases, 13 bases remained unmatched. The CDR3: CATSDPNLAGGRNEQFF. CDR3 nucleotide sequence: TGTGCCACCAGTGACCCTAATTTGGCGGGAGGGCGAAATGAGCAGTTCTTC.

As for this clonotype: Mismatch with germline at one junction end may stem from a read error. The CDR3 DNA reads as TGTGCCAGCAGCCTAGCGGGAGCGTTGTACAATGAGCAGTTCTTC. This gives the protein CASSLAGALYNEQFF. This sequence joins TRBV7-9 and TRBJ2-1; 10 nucleotides agree with TRBD2. CDR1 SEHNR and CDR2 FQNEAQ come from the germline V gene (reference sequence). The CDR3 covers 15 residues.

The chain uses TRBV19 and TRBJ1-1; 7 bases match TRBD1. V lost 6 bases to trimming and J lost 4 bases; unmatched junction nucleotides: 2. The CDR3 spans 12 residues. The V gene's germline CDR1 is LNHDA and CDR2 SQIVND (reference sequence). This CDR3 is CASSRGSTEAFF. The DNA of the CDR3 is TGTGCCAGTAGCAGGGGGTCCACTGAAGCTTTCTTT.

The chain recombines TRBV20-1 with TRBJ2-6; no clear D. In germline, CDR1 is DFQATT, CDR2 SNEGSKA (reference sequence). This CDR3 region has 16 residues. Trimming left V 1 base short and J 0 bases short, with 10 bases between. The CDR3 DNA reads TGCAGTGCTAGAGTACAGTTCCCCTCTGGGGCCAACGTCCTGACTTTC. Its protein is CSARVQFPSGANVLTF.

The chain recombines TRBV4-1 with TRBJ2-7; D remains ambiguous. CDR1 is MGHRA and CDR2 is YSYEKL in the germline V gene. The CDR3 length is 15 residues. The V gene lost 3 bases and the J gene lost 0 bases, with 12 bases spanning the gap. CDR3 sequence: CASSHSYGVSYEQYF. The DNA of the CDR3 is TGCGCCAGCAGCCACTCCTATGGGGTCTCCTACGAGCAGTACTTC.

This sequence joins TRBV27 and TRBJ2-7, with TRBD1 matching 7 bases. V shed 1 base and J 2 bases; nucleotides not matched to a gene: 2. CDR1 is MNHEY, CDR2 SMNVEV, per germline (reference sequence). This CDR3 is built from 14 residues. This chain's CDR3 is CASSLWQGAYEQYF. The CDR3 nucleotides are TGTGCCAGCAGTTTATGGCAGGGGGCCTACGAGCAGTACTTC.

The rearrangement uses TRBV11-2 and TRBJ2-3; D is perhaps TRBD1 (5 bases). The germline V and J ends were trimmed by 5 bases and 1 base, with 10 bases remaining between them. In germline, CDR1 is SGHAT, CDR2 FQNNGV. This CDR3 comprises 14 residues. CDR3 DNA: TGTGCCAGCAGCGACAGTCTACGCACAGATACGCAGTATTTT. It specifies CASSDSLRTDTQYF.

CDR3 in amino acids: CASSFGLAGTKNEQYF. The DNA for the CDR3 is TGTGCCAGCAGTTTTGGGCTAGCGGGAACCAAGAACGAGCAGTACTTC. V usage is TRBV27 and J usage is TRBJ2-7, with 9 bases that match TRBD2. The CDR3 spans 16 residues. The germline CDR1 and CDR2 sequences are MNHEY and SMNVEV (reference sequence). Trimming at V came to 3 bases and at J to 5 bases, leaving 11 bases not matched to a gene.

The chain couples TRBV6-5 to TRBJ1-5; TRBD1 matches 7 bases. This CDR3 is 14 amino acids long. In germline, CDR1 is MNHEY, CDR2 SVGAGI. Trimming at V came to 7 bases and at J to 2 bases, leaving 5 bases not matched to a gene. CDR3 DNA: TGTGCCAGCAAGACAGGGTCCGGCAATCAGCCCCAGCATTTT. Protein: CASKTGSGNQPQHF.

The chain uses TRBV2 and TRBJ1-4, with D unresolved. The germline gives CDR1 SNHLY, CDR2 FYNNEI. Trimming removed 3 bases from V and 7 bases from J, with 6 bases in between. CDR3 length: 12 residues. DNA for the CDR3: TGTGCCAGCAGTGATGGTAGTGAAAAACTGTTTTTT. It codes for CASSDGSEKLFF.

The chain combines TRBV9 with TRBJ2-1, with D unresolved. Germline V lookup: CDR1 SGDLS, CDR2 YYNGEE. The CDR3 spans 12 residues. V was clipped by 2 bases and J by 9 bases, with 9 bases between them. CDR3 amino acids: CASSVDFSEQFF. The CDR3 nucleotides are TGTGCCAGCAGCGTTGACTTTAGTGAGCAGTTCTTC.

The V gene is TRBV12-3 or TRBV12-4, the J gene TRBJ2-7; 7 bases map to TRBD2. With 4 bases clipped from V and 2 bases from J, the junction kept 8 bases outside the gene matches. The CDR3 extends over 15 amino acids. CDR3 coding DNA: TGTGCCAGCAGTTCCGGGGGGTTGGGTGCCTACGAGCAGTACTTC. This gives the protein CASSSGGLGAYEQYF.

This rearrangement joins TRBV29-1 to TRBJ2-7; the D is unclear. Germline values: CDR1 SQVTM, CDR2 ANQGSEA. V dropped 4 bases and J dropped 6 bases, with 13 bases sitting between them. CDR3 size: 12 residues. The CDR3 nucleotides are TGCAGCGTTGTATTCCATTCCGGCGAGCAGTACTTC. Protein product: CSVVFHSGEQYF.